Described below is a single T cell receptor beta chain sequence and its context. The data are from a study of CD8 T cells in Susac syndrome. Germline V gives CDR1 SGDLS, CDR2 YYNGEE. The V and J ends lost 4 bases and 8 bases respectively, with 15 bases between them. The CDR3 totals 14 residues. RNA in amounts of about 0.5 to 1 ug was reverse transcribed with random hexamers. MiXCR, run by TCRdb on the immunoSEQ multiplex PCR reads, gives a single entry per CDR3 protein. The sample yields around 280,000 distinct CDR3 sequences, 92% seen once. V usage is TRBV9 and J usage is TRBJ2-2; D gene ambiguous. The sequenced material came from CD4+ T cells from PBMCs. The sequence derives from a human donor with multiple sclerosis. CDR3 bases: TGTGCCAGCAGCCCCCTCCTAGTGTCTGGGGAGCTGTTTTTT. Residues: CASSPLLVSGELFF. The variable domain in full, with the rest retrieved from reference TRBV9 and TRBJ2-2, is DSGVTQTPKHLITATGQRVTLRCSPRSGDLSVYWYQQSLDQGLQFLIQYYNGEERAKGNILERFSAQQFPDLHSELNLSSLELGDSALYFCASSPLLVSGELFFGEGSRLTVL.